The subject of this entry is one T cell receptor beta chain. What it recognizes is unknown. This record comes from a study of monozygotic twins with inflammatory bowel disease. Notes on the study in general: In patient repertoires, differing immunosuppressive treatments may have added some variability.

Total RNA, at approximately 4,000 ng, went into every TCR library. UMIs were attached via template switching, each with a 6-nucleotide sample barcode. Reprocessing the 5' RACE reads, TCRdb reports a single entry for every CDR3 protein and omits DNA. The sample has 300,000 to 450,000 distinct CDR3 sequences. Whole blood, unsorted for T cells, was the source of total RNA. Sequences were obtained from blood. The source of this sequence is a human donor with ulcerative colitis or Crohn's disease, or a healthy co-twin of an affected twin (not recorded which).

CDR3 residues: CASSPAGGRGAYEQYF. This chain uses TRBV7-3 with TRBJ2-7; no DNA is available, so the TRBD2 call from TCRdb remains unchecked. The CDR3 covers 16 residues. Germline CDR1 and CDR2: SGHTA and FQGTGA.